A single sample is the source of the 29 T cell receptor beta chains below, sequenced in a study of blood T cell repertoires in COVID-19 (dated by TCRdb to the early 2020s). Libraries were prepared through the immunoSEQ multiplex PCR assay. TCRdb re-hosts the immuneACCESS table, in-frame sequences only. Its copies lack some clones; in the studies checked, an unresolved V gene accounts for under half of them, and the cause for the rest is not known. The sample table shows 180,000 or so clones, and 70% to 80% are seen once. The ten most abundant clones make up approximately 15% of the sample. Sample: PBMCs or T cells enriched from blood (not recorded which). All receptors come from a man between 60 and 75 years old who had been exposed to COVID-19.

The chain uses TRBV6-1 and TRBJ1-6; 7 bases align to TRBD1. Germline loops: CDR1 MNHNS, CDR2 SASEGT. The CDR3 has 16 amino acids. Trimming cost V 0 bases and J 10 bases; bases outside gene matches: 9. CDR3 region: CASSEATDRVGSPLHF. The CDR3 nucleotides are TGTGCCAGCAGTGAAGCCACTGACAGGGTCGGGTCACCCCTCCACTTT.

V is TRBV19 and J is TRBJ2-2; no firm D call. V was shortened by 1 base and J by 5 bases, with 14 bases between the two germline ends. CDR1 is LNHDA, CDR2 SQIVND, per germline (reference sequence). CDR3 length: 16 residues. The CDR3 sequence: CASSIGSRFGTGELFF. The CDR3 bases are TGTGCCAGTAGTATAGGTTCGAGATTTGGTACCGGGGAGCTGTTTTTT.

The J gene is TRBJ2-7, the V gene TRBV5-1; D not resolved. The V end was cut by 0 bases, the J end by 4 bases, with 17 bases between. The CDR3 sequence is 16 residues long. The V gene's germline CDR1 is SGHRS and CDR2 YFSETQ. DNA of the CDR3: TGCGCCAGCAGCTTGGGCGACAAGAGACAATTATACGAGCAGTACTTC. Translated: CASSLGDKRQLYEQYF.

V is TRBV7-2 and J is TRBJ2-5; D is possibly TRBD1 (5 bases). Germline CDR1 SGHTA, CDR2 FQGNSA. V lost 1 base to trimming and J lost 5 bases, with 11 bases between them. The CDR3 spans 14 residues. The CDR3 reads CASSLVAGSETQYF. As DNA, the CDR3 is TGTGCCAGCAGCTTAGTAGCAGGGTCGGAGACCCAGTACTTC.

V usage is TRBV14 and J usage is TRBJ1-3; D unclear. V was pared by 0 bases and J by 4 bases, with 13 bases between. The CDR3 is 16 residues long. Germline V gene sequence: CDR1 SGHDN, CDR2 FVKESK. This chain's CDR3 is CASSQEAFSSGNTIYF. CDR3 DNA: TGTGCCAGCAGCCAAGAAGCCTTTTCTTCCGGAAACACCATATATTTT.

J is TRBJ1-1 and V is TRBV4-1, with unresolved D. Germline assignment: CDR1 MGHRA and CDR2 YSYEKL. The CDR3 spans 14 residues. The V end was cut by 0 bases, the J end by 1 base, with 6 bases between. CDR3 nucleotide sequence: TGCGCCAGCAGCCAAGATATTAGGAACACTGAAGCTTTCTTT. Its protein product is CASSQDIRNTEAFF.

The chain has TRBV7-8 and TRBJ1-4; 7 bases map to TRBD1. With 5 bases clipped from V and 5 bases from J, the junction kept 8 bases outside the gene matches. The CDR3 spans 15 residues. Germline CDR1 and CDR2: SGHVS and FQNEAQ. CDR3: CASSTYRGFNEKLFF. The CDR3 DNA sequence: TGTGCCAGCAGCACCTACAGGGGCTTCAATGAAAAACTGTTTTTT. Looking up the rest from reference TRBV7-8 and TRBJ1-4 gives the full variable domain: GAGVSQSPRYKVAKRGQDVALRCDPISGHVSLFWYQQALGQGPEFLTYFQNEAQLDKSGLPSDRFFAERPEGSVSTLKIQRTQQEDSAVYLCASSTYRGFNEKLFFGSGTQLSVL.

V and J are TRBV3-1 (or the pseudogene TRBV3-2) and TRBJ2-7, with 8 positions matching TRBD2. Germline-derived CDR1 and CDR2 are LGHDT and YNNKEL (reference sequence). J gave up 4 bases and V 0 bases, and 5 bases lay outside the gene matches. CDR3 length: 15 amino acids. CDR3 region: CASSQEIGRVYEQYF. The DNA of the CDR3 is TGTGCCAGCAGCCAAGAAATCGGGAGGGTATACGAGCAGTACTTC.

There are a few counts of this clone. The chain employs TRBV7-2 and TRBJ2-5; 10 bases map to TRBD1. The trim removed 5 bases at V and 5 bases at J, leaving 8 bases unmatched. This CDR3 has 15 amino acids. Germline values: CDR1 SGHTA, CDR2 FQGNSA. CDR3 region: CASSGPGQGWETQYF. CDR3 sequence (DNA): TGTGCCAGCAGCGGACCGGGACAGGGGTGGGAGACCCAGTACTTC.

This chain joins TRBV5-4 and TRBJ2-3; 9 bases line up with TRBD1. The trim removed 4 bases at V and 3 bases at J, leaving 6 bases unmatched. Germline V gene data show CDR1 as SGHNT and CDR2 as YYREEE (reference sequence). The CDR3 has 15 residues. The CDR3 sequence is CASSIDRGKTDTQYF. The CDR3 DNA follows: TGTGCCAGCAGCATAGACAGGGGGAAGACAGATACGCAGTATTTT.

Ten or more counts support this clone. The V gene is TRBV6-5, the J gene TRBJ2-1; D not resolved. The CDR3 extends over 13 amino acids. V was clipped by 0 bases and J by 9 bases, with 9 bases between them. CDR1 and CDR2 from the germline V gene are MNHEY and SVGAGI. CDR3 in amino acids: CASSYSRMGEQFF. CDR3 DNA sequence: TGTGCCAGCAGTTACTCGAGGATGGGTGAGCAGTTCTTC.

V usage is TRBV10-3 and J usage is TRBJ1-1; D possibly corresponds to TRBD1 (6 bases). CDR3 length equals 18 residues. Germline lookup yields CDR1 ENHRY and CDR2 SYGVKD. Trimming left V 4 bases short and J 0 bases short, with 21 bases between. The CDR3 here is CAISGRPLTGALNTEAFF. CDR3 nucleotides: TGTGCCATCAGTGGTCGACCCTTGACAGGCGCCTTGAACACTGAAGCTTTCTTT.

This chain uses TRBV19 with TRBJ2-3, with 10 bases aligning to TRBD2. The CDR3 contains 16 residues. The V gene's germline CDR1 is LNHDA and CDR2 SQIVND (reference sequence). Unmatched junction bases numbered 3, after V lost 3 bases and J lost 0 bases. CDR3 protein: CASSIGLADSTDTQYF. The CDR3 DNA reads TGTGCCAGTAGTATTGGACTAGCGGATAGCACAGATACGCAGTATTTT.

J is TRBJ1-1 and V is TRBV9; D perhaps matches TRBD1 (5 bases). Trimming shortened V by 0 bases and J by 2 bases, and 14 bases separated the two germline ends. The CDR3 length is 16 residues. Germline CDR1 is SGDLS and CDR2 is YYNGEE. The CDR3 region has the DNA TGTGCCAGCAGCGTAGGATCAGGGTGGCTTAACACTGAAGCTTTCTTT. Amino acids: CASSVGSGWLNTEAFF.

The chain links TRBV7-2 to TRBJ1-1; TRBD1 agrees at 7 bases. The CDR3 is 14 residues long. CDR1 is SGHTA and CDR2 is FQGNSA in the germline V gene. J lost 5 bases, V lost 5 bases, and 8 bases had no gene match. CDR3 DNA sequence: TGTGCCAGCAGCAAAACAGGGGTTCGGACTGAAGCTTTCTTT. As protein: CASSKTGVRTEAFF.

This clone was seen a handful of times. This rearrangement joins TRBV5-6 to TRBJ2-3, with D possibly TRBD2 on 5 matching bases. V was shortened by 4 bases and J by 1 base, with 13 bases between the two germline ends. Germline-derived CDR1 and CDR2 are SGHDT and YYEEEE. The CDR3 is 15 amino acids. CDR3 sequence: CASSPMARGTDTQYF. The CDR3, as DNA: TGTGCCAGCAGCCCAATGGCGCGGGGCACAGATACGCAGTATTTT.

The rearrangement joins TRBV9 to TRBJ2-7, with 12 bases that match TRBD2. The CDR3 runs 14 residues. Per the germline V gene, CDR1 is SGDLS and CDR2 is YYNGEE. Trimming at V came to 4 bases and at J to 5 bases, leaving 4 bases not matched to a gene. The DNA for the CDR3 is TGTGCCAGCAGCCCCGGACTAGCGGGAAACGAGCAGTACTTC. Encoded protein: CASSPGLAGNEQYF.

The sample holds one count of this clone. The V gene is TRBV27, the J gene TRBJ2-3; D is perhaps TRBD2 (7 bases). Germline lookup yields CDR1 MNHEY and CDR2 SMNVEV (reference sequence). V was shortened by 3 bases and J by 6 bases, with 13 bases between the two germline ends. CDR3 size: 14 residues. CDR3 sequence: CASSFRGRGDTQYF. The CDR3 coding sequence is TGTGCCAGCAGTTTTCGAGGGAGGGGGGATACGCAGTATTTT.

This clone was detected only a few times. CDR3 sequence reads: CASSLGGGTGSYEQYF. The CDR3 nucleotides read TGTGCCAGCAGCTTAGGGGGTGGGACAGGGTCCTACGAGCAGTACTTC. This chain connects TRBV7-2 to TRBJ2-7, with 9 bases that match TRBD1. Germline CDR1 reads SGHTA; CDR2 reads FQGNSA. The CDR3 covers 16 residues. V was pared by 1 base and J by 1 base, with 5 bases of the junction left unmatched.

This chain uses TRBV3-1 (or the pseudogene TRBV3-2) with TRBJ2-3; 9 bases match TRBD2. From germline, CDR1 is LGHDT and CDR2 YNNKEL (reference sequence). CDR3 size: 16 residues. Losses at the gene ends were 4 bases for V and 2 bases for J; bases not matched to a gene: 7. CDR3 DNA sequence: TGTGCCAGCAGCCGAGTAGCGGGAGTAAACACAGATACGCAGTATTTT. Translated, it gives CASSRVAGVNTDTQYF.

The rearrangement uses TRBV5-1 and TRBJ2-3; D is perhaps TRBD2 (6 bases). The CDR3 totals 17 residues. Germline lookup yields CDR1 SGHRS and CDR2 YFSETQ. With 7 bases removed from V and 3 bases from J, the gap between germline ends came to 24 bases. As DNA, the CDR3 is TGCGCCAGCGGGTCCCACCCCGCGGGGAGTGGAACAGATACGCAGTATTTT. Translation gives CASGSHPAGSGTDTQYF.

V is TRBV5-4 and J is TRBJ2-3; D possibly corresponds to TRBD2 (6 bases). The CDR3 runs to 16 residues. V lost 1 base and J lost 2, with 14 bases in between. Germline assignment: CDR1 SGHNT and CDR2 YYREEE (reference sequence). CDR3 residues: CASSLSPGLNTDTQYF. The CDR3 DNA follows: TGTGCCAGCAGCTTGAGCCCTGGACTAAACACAGATACGCAGTATTTT. The full variable domain, completed using reference TRBV5-4 and TRBJ2-3, is ETGVTQSPTHLIKTRGQQVTLRCSSQSGHNTVSWYQQALGQGPQFIFQYYREEENGRGNFPPRFSGLQFPNYSSELNVNALELDDSALYLCASSLSPGLNTDTQYFGPGTRLTVL.

The rearrangement links TRBV29-1 to TRBJ2-3, with TRBD1 identical over 7 bases. CDR3 length: 16 amino acids. Germline V gene sequence: CDR1 SQVTM, CDR2 ANQGSEA. V dropped 7 bases and J dropped 0; count of bases not matched to a gene: 13. CDR3 residues: CSGTGTENASTDTQYF. The CDR3 DNA is TGCAGCGGTACCGGGACAGAAAACGCTAGCACAGATACGCAGTATTTT.

This chain links TRBV9 with TRBJ2-1; 9 bases line up with TRBD2. Germline V gene sequence: CDR1 SGDLS, CDR2 YYNGEE. This CDR3 has 15 residues. V was pared by 3 bases and J by 4 bases, with 5 bases of the junction left unmatched. The CDR3 loop reads CASSEWTSDYNEQFF. The CDR3, as DNA: TGTGCCAGCAGCGAATGGACTAGCGATTACAATGAGCAGTTCTTC. The full variable domain, rest sourced from reference TRBV9 and TRBJ2-1, is DSGVTQTPKHLITATGQRVTLRCSPRSGDLSVYWYQQSLDQGLQFLIQYYNGEERAKGNILERFSAQQFPDLHSELNLSSLELGDSALYFCASSEWTSDYNEQFFGPGTRLTVL.

The gene calls are TRBV30 and TRBJ1-1, with D maybe TRBD1 (6 bases). Per the germline V gene, CDR1 is GTSNPN and CDR2 is SVGIG (reference sequence). Trimming took off 4 bases at V and 0 bases at J, with 9 bases between the two ends. The CDR3 is made up of 13 amino acids. The CDR3 sequence: CAWTGDLNTEAFF. In DNA form, the CDR3 reads TGTGCCTGGACAGGGGACCTGAACACTGAAGCTTTCTTT. The full variable domain, with the rest looked up from reference TRBV30 and TRBJ1-1, is SQTIHQWPATLVQPVGSPLSLECTVEGTSNPNLYWYRQAAGRGLQLLFYSVGIGQISSEVPQNLSASRPQDRQFILSSKKLLLSDSGFYLCAWTGDLNTEAFFGQGTRLTVV.

This chain joins TRBV10-3 and TRBJ1-2; 7 bases fit TRBD1. The CDR3 runs to 15 residues. Germline V CDR1 and CDR2: ENHRY, SYGVKD. V lost 7 bases to trimming and J lost 3 bases; unmatched junction nucleotides: 11. CDR3 DNA sequence: TGTGCCATCACCCAGGGTACAGGGGCCTACTATGGCTACACCTTC. It codes for CAITQGTGAYYGYTF.

The table lists this clone with a count of one. The chain links TRBV7-3 to TRBJ2-3; 9 positions agree with TRBD2. The CDR3 is 16 amino acids. With V trimmed by 6 bases and J by 4 bases, 11 bases remained unmatched. From germline, CDR1 is SGHTA and CDR2 FQGTGA. The CDR3 loop reads CASRFSGGSSADTQYF. CDR3 nucleotides: TGTGCCAGCAGGTTTAGCGGGGGCAGTTCAGCAGATACGCAGTATTTT.

This clone was found a few times. V gene TRBV7-2 combines with J gene TRBJ1-4, with D unclear. CDR3 length equals 12 residues. V shed 5 bases and J shed 8 bases, with 9 bases lying between them. Germline lookup yields CDR1 SGHTA and CDR2 FQGNSA. The CDR3 reads CASSQASEKLFF. The DNA of the CDR3 is TGTGCCAGCAGCCAAGCCTCCGAAAAACTGTTTTTT.

This clone appeared a few times. The V call is TRBV5-1, the J call TRBJ2-7; D is perhaps TRBD2 (5 bases). The CDR3 sequence is 16 residues long. V was pared by 1 base and J by 0 bases, with 14 bases between. CDR1 and CDR2 (germline): SGHRS, YFSETQ. The chain's CDR3 is CASSLNVRGSSYEQYF. The DNA of the CDR3 is TGCGCCAGCAGCTTGAACGTCAGAGGGAGCTCCTACGAGCAGTACTTC.